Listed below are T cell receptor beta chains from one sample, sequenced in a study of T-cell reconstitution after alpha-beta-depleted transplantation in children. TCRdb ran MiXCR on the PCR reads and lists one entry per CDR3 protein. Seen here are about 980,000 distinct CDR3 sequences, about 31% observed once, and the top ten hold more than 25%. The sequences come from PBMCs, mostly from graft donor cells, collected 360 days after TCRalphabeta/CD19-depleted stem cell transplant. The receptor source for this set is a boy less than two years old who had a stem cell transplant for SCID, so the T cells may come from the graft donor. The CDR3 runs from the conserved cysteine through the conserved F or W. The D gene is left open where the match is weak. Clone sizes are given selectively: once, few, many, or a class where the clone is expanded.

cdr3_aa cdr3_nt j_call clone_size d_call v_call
CASKSRNLDEAFF TGTGCCAGCAAATCCCGGAACCTCGATGAAGCTTTCTTT TRBJ1-1 NA NA TRBV2
CASSLELGEQYF TGTGCCAGCAGCTTAGAGTTAGGGGAGCAGTACTTC TRBJ2-7 NA NA TRBV7-9
CAWSVGTADYNEQFF TGTGCCTGGAGTGTAGGGACAGCCGATTACAATGAGCAGTTCTTC TRBJ2-1 NA TRBD1 TRBV30
CASTPDGGHGYTF TGTGCCAGCACCCCGGACGGAGGACATGGCTACACCTTC TRBJ1-2 few NA TRBV28
CASSAGLTETQYF TGTGCCAGCAGCGCAGGACTAACGGAGACCCAGTACTTC TRBJ2-5 few NA TRBV9
CASSLSGGALSGANVLTF TGTGCCAGCAGTTTATCGGGGGGGGCCCTCTCTGGGGCCAACGTCCTGACTTTC TRBJ2-6 NA TRBD2 TRBV12-3/TRBV12-4
CASSREGPSYEQYF TGTGCCAGCAGTCGGGAGGGGCCATCCTACGAGCAGTACTTC TRBJ2-7 NA TRBD2 TRBV5-4
CASSALDGKYGYTF TGTGCCAGCAGCGCCCTAGACGGGAAATATGGCTACACCTTC TRBJ1-2 few NA TRBV9
CASSLRVADTQYF TGTGCCAGCAGTTTAAGGGTCGCAGATACGCAGTATTTT TRBJ2-3 few NA TRBV12-3/TRBV12-4
CASSFSSGTGELFF TGTGCCAGCAGTTTTAGTTCAGGCACCGGGGAGCTGTTTTTT TRBJ2-2 few NA TRBV28
CASSLWGRQETQYF TGTGCCAGCAGTTTATGGGGGCGGCAAGAGACCCAGTACTTC TRBJ2-5 few NA TRBV27
CASSYRALTDTQYF TGTGCCAGCAGTTACAGGGCCCTCACAGATACGCAGTATTTT TRBJ2-3 few NA TRBV6-5
CASIDGYGFEKLFF TGTGCCAGCATCGACGGATACGGGTTTGAAAAACTGTTTTTT TRBJ1-4 few NA TRBV6-1
CSAQGWGAEAFF TGCAGCGCCCAGGGGTGGGGCGCTGAAGCTTTCTTT TRBJ1-1 NA NA TRBV29-1
CASSLLPPGRSNYGYTF TGTGCCAGCAGTTTACTTCCTCCTGGCCGTTCTAACTATGGCTACACCTTC TRBJ1-2 NA NA TRBV12-3/TRBV12-4
CASSLSGVRAGETQYF TGTGCCAGCAGTTTATCGGGCGTCAGGGCCGGGGAGACCCAGTACTTC TRBJ2-5 many NA TRBV28
CASSSYYITSYNEQFF TGTGCCAGCAGCTCTTACTACATTACCTCCTACAATGAGCAGTTCTTC TRBJ2-1 NA NA TRBV5-6
CASSQDRQKSSPLHF TGCGCCAGCAGCCAAGACCGGCAGAAAAGCTCACCCCTCCACTTT TRBJ1-6 NA NA TRBV4-1
CSVRGRPGNTEAFF TGCAGCGTCAGAGGTCGGCCCGGCAACACTGAAGCTTTCTTT TRBJ1-1 NA NA TRBV29-1
CASSRTRLAGNEQYF TGTGCCAGCAGCCGAACACGACTAGCGGGGAACGAGCAGTACTTC TRBJ2-7 once TRBD2 TRBV3-1
CASSSGRPGGETQYF TGTGCCAGCAGTTCGGGACGGCCCGGCGGGGAGACCCAGTACTTC TRBJ2-5 NA NA TRBV28
CASRWSSGNTIYF TGTGCCAGCAGGTGGAGTTCTGGAAACACCATATATTTT TRBJ1-3 few NA TRBV12-3/TRBV12-4
CASSLQGVSASTDTQYF TGTGCCAGCAGTTTGCAGGGTGTCTCTGCTAGCACAGATACGCAGTATTTT TRBJ2-3 NA NA TRBV12-3/TRBV12-4
CASSSQGAGTDEAFF TGTGCCAGCAGCTCACAGGGGGCCGGAACAGATGAAGCTTTCTTT TRBJ1-1 NA TRBD1 TRBV7-9
CASSPLRVAATYNEQFF TGTGCCAGCTCACCACTACGAGTAGCGGCAACCTACAATGAGCAGTTCTTC TRBJ2-1 NA NA TRBV18
CASSPFPGGDEQFF TGCGCCAGCAGCCCATTTCCAGGGGGCGATGAGCAGTTCTTC TRBJ2-1 NA TRBD1 TRBV5-1
CASSPSTVYEQYF TGCGCCAGCAGCCCTTCAACAGTGTACGAGCAGTACTTC TRBJ2-7 few NA TRBV4-1
CASTGRGRVEQYF TGTGCCAGCACAGGGAGGGGACGGGTCGAGCAGTACTTC TRBJ2-7 few TRBD2 TRBV12-3/TRBV12-4
CATSRPGVPNEKLFF TGTGCCACCAGCAGGCCGGGAGTGCCTAATGAAAAACTGTTTTTT TRBJ1-4 few NA TRBV15
CSARKGSNNEQFF TGCAGTGCTAGAAAGGGCTCGAACAATGAGCAGTTCTTC TRBJ2-1 NA NA TRBV20-1
CASSEEFLAGGPTDTQYF TGTGCCAGCAGTGAAGAGTTTCTAGCGGGGGGACCCACAGATACGCAGTATTTT TRBJ2-3 NA TRBD2 TRBV2
CASSWTSGNNEQFF TGCGCCAGCAGCTGGACTAGCGGGAACAATGAGCAGTTCTTC TRBJ2-1 NA TRBD2 TRBV5-1
CASSSHPGGGNTIYF TGTGCCAGCAGTTCCCACCCAGGGGGTGGAAACACCATATATTTT TRBJ1-3 NA TRBD1 TRBV27
CASSFPGQGPSNEQFF TGTGCCAGCAGTTTCCCGGGACAGGGTCCGAGTAATGAGCAGTTCTTC TRBJ2-1 NA TRBD1 TRBV28
CASSLGSAGGRLDTQYF TGTGCCAGCAGCTTAGGATCAGCGGGGGGGCGTTTAGATACGCAGTATTTT TRBJ2-3 few TRBD2 TRBV11-2
CASSTRVGADTQYF TGTGCCAGCAGTACCAGGGTTGGCGCAGATACGCAGTATTTT TRBJ2-3 NA NA TRBV6-2/TRBV6-3
CASRHRGNNTIYF TGTGCCAGCAGACACAGGGGGAACAACACCATATATTTT TRBJ1-3 few TRBD1 TRBV27
CASGTGEAKNIQYF TGCGCCAGCGGAACAGGGGAGGCCAAAAACATTCAGTACTTC TRBJ2-4 NA TRBD1 TRBV5-1
CSARVAGAYTDTQYF TGCAGTGCTAGGGTAGCGGGGGCTTACACAGATACGCAGTATTTT TRBJ2-3 once TRBD2 TRBV20-1
CASSLARGVPYEQYF TGTGCCAGCAGCTTGGCCAGGGGGGTACCCTACGAGCAGTACTTC TRBJ2-7 few NA TRBV5-6
CASSRLGEGEENIQYF TGTGCCAGCAGCAGACTGGGGGAGGGCGAAGAAAACATTCAGTACTTC TRBJ2-4 NA TRBD2 TRBV7-8